One T cell receptor (beta chain) is described in this entry. TCRdb's copy holds only in-frame clones and misses some; the assay was immunoSEQ multiplex PCR. This sample has 180,000 or so clones, with almost 85% found just once. From germline, CDR1 is MNHNY and CDR2 SVGAGI (reference sequence). The CDR3 length is 11 residues. V was shortened by 2 bases and J by 10 bases, with 6 bases between the two germline ends. This sample was included in a study of blood T cell repertoires in COVID-19. Overall study context: Donors in the United States, Italy and Spain gave samples during acute or convalescent COVID-19.

This chain joins TRBV6-6 and TRBJ2-1; D is ambiguous. The TCR was taken from a human donor with acute or convalescent COVID-19. The donor label of this sample is uncertain. The specimen was peripheral blood. The CDR3 nucleotides read TGTGCCAGCAGTTACCTAGGAGAGCAGTTCTTC. Protein sequence: CASSYLGEQFF.